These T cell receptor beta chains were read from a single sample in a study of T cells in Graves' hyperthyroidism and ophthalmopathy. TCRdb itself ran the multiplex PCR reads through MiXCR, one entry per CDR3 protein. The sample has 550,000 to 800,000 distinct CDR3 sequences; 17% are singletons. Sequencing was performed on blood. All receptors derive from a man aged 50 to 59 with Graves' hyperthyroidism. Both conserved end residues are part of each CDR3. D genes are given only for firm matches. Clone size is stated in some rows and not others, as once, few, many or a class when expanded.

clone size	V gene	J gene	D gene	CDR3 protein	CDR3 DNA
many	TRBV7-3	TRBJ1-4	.	CASSTHRTRREKLFF	TGTGCCAGCAGCACCCACAGGACCCGACGGGAAAAACTGTTTTTT
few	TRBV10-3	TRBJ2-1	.	CAISEDRRDEQFF	TGTGCCATCAGTGAGGACCGTCGGGATGAGCAGTTCTTC
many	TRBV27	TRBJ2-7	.	CASNPLDYEQYF	TGTGCCAGCAATCCCCTCGACTACGAGCAGTACTTC
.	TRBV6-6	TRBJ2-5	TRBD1	CASSYGTAGAQTQYF	TGTGCCAGCAGTTACGGGACAGCTGGTGCGCAGACCCAGTACTTC
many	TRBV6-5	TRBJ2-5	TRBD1	CASSYSTGLSEETQYF	TGTGCCAGCAGTTACTCGACAGGGCTGAGCGAAGAGACCCAGTACTTC
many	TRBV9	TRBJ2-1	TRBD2	CASSVGSGRDYNEQFF	TGTGCCAGCAGCGTAGGGAGCGGGAGGGACTACAATGAGCAGTTCTTC
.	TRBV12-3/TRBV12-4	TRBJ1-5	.	CASSQYSQQNQPQHF	TGTGCCAGCAGCCAGTATAGCCAACAAAATCAGCCCCAGCATTTT
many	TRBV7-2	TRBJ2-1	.	CASSLTSRNEQFF	TGTGCCAGCAGCTTGACTAGTAGGAATGAGCAGTTCTTC
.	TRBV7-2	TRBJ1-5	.	CASSPRWGQGQPQHF	TGTGCCAGCAGCCCCCGTTGGGGGCAGGGACAGCCCCAGCATTTT
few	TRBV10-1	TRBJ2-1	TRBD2	CASSESGTSTYNEQFF	TGCGCCAGCAGTGAGTCCGGGACTAGCACCTACAATGAGCAGTTCTTC
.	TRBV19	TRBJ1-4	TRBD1	CASSPQDRVRNEKLFF	TGTGCCAGTAGTCCGCAGGACAGGGTTCGAAATGAAAAACTGTTTTTT
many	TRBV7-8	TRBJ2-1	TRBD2	CASSQSGGQFF	TGTGCCAGCAGCCAAAGCGGGGGGCAGTTCTTC
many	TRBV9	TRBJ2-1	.	CASSVEGPAYNEQFF	TGTGCCAGCAGCGTAGAGGGACCGGCCTACAATGAGCAGTTCTTC
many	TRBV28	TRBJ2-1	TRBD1	CASSWGQGYNEQFF	TGTGCCAGCAGTTGGGGACAGGGGTACAATGAGCAGTTCTTC
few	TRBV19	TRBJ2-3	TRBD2	CASSIAGLAGADTQYF	TGTGCCAGTAGTATTGCCGGACTAGCGGGAGCAGATACGCAGTATTTT
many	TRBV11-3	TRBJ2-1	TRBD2	CASSLVDSGDEQFF	TGTGCCAGCAGCTTAGTAGATAGCGGGGATGAGCAGTTCTTC
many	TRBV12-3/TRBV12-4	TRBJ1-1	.	CASSLGGRNTEAFF	TGTGCCAGCAGCTTAGGGGGGCGGAACACTGAAGCTTTCTTT
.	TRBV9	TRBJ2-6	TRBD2	CASGLASNVLTF	TGTGCCAGTGGACTAGCGTCCAACGTCCTGACTTTC
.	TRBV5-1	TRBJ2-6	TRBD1	CASKIQGGSGANVLTF	TGCGCCAGCAAAATACAGGGGGGCTCTGGGGCCAACGTCCTGACTTTC
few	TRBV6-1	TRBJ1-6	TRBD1	CASTRDRPHNSPLHF	TGTGCCAGCACCAGGGACAGGCCTCATAATTCACCCCTCCACTTT
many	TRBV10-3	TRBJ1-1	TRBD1	CAISEQLQGKSAEAFF	TGTGCCATCAGCGAGCAGTTACAGGGGAAATCCGCTGAAGCTTTCTTT